The 30 T cell receptor beta chains in this list originate from one sample, sequenced in a study of cytomegalovirus exposure and HLA in healthy donors. The study ran its PCR with 60 Vbeta and 13 Jbeta primers. Repertoires were generated with immunoSEQ multiplex PCR, while TCRdb's copy carries only in-frame clones and drops some. The table shows around 100,000 clones, with nearly 75% occurring only once. Sequenced: PBMCs. Receptors were obtained from a young man in good health and CMV-seropositive.

This rearrangement joins TRBV7-2 to TRBJ2-5; 7 positions agree with TRBD1. This CDR3 has 14 residues. V gave up 5 bases and J gave up 2 bases; unmatched junction bases: 5. The germline V gene has CDR1 SGHTA and CDR2 FQGNSA. The CDR3 spells CASSRRGNQETQYF. CDR3 bases: TGTGCCAGCAGCCGCAGGGGGAATCAAGAGACCCAGTACTTC.

The chain recombines TRBV5-1 with TRBJ2-1, with 10 bases that match TRBD1. Germline CDR1 SGHRS, CDR2 YFSETQ. V dropped 3 bases and J dropped 6; count of bases not matched to a gene: 6. The CDR3 covers 15 residues. CDR3 DNA sequence: TGCGCCAGCAGCTCCTCGGGACAGGGGATCAATGAGCAGTTCTTC. This encodes CASSSSGQGINEQFF.

The CDR3 DNA reads as TGTGCCAGTAGTATTGGGTGGGGGGGCCTAGGAAAAACGCAGTATTTT. Amino acids: CASSIGWGGLGKTQYF. The chain has TRBV19 and TRBJ2-3; tentatively, D is TRBD2 (7 bases). V was trimmed by 3 bases and J by 9 bases, leaving 22 bases between them. CDR1 and CDR2 from the germline V gene are LNHDA and SQIVND (reference sequence). The CDR3 consists of 16 residues.

The chain combines TRBV6-4 with TRBJ2-1; tentative D call: TRBD2 (6 bases). This CDR3 has 11 amino acids. Germline values: CDR1 MRHNA, CDR2 SNTAGT. Trimming pared 2 bases from V and 14 bases from J, leaving 10 bases between. DNA for the CDR3: TGTGCCAGCAGTGACGGGGGGACCGAGTTCTTC. It specifies CASSDGGTEFF.

The chain combines TRBV7-6 with TRBJ1-6, with 9 positions matching TRBD1. This CDR3 region has 15 residues. The germline V gene has CDR1 SGHVS and CDR2 FNYEAQ. V lost 4 bases, J lost 8 bases, and 6 bases stayed unmatched. CDR3 sequence: CASSSDRGYDSPLHF. CDR3 DNA sequence: TGTGCCAGCAGCTCCGACAGGGGGTACGATTCACCCCTCCACTTT.

The V gene is TRBV10-2, the J gene TRBJ1-2, with D uncertain. The CDR3 length is 14 residues. Trimming cost V 3 bases and J 2 bases, with 10 bases left between them. Per the germline V gene, CDR1 is WSHSY and CDR2 is SAAADI. CDR3 nucleotides: TGCGCCAGCAGTGACCAACTGACAAACTATGGCTACACCTTC. This codes for CASSDQLTNYGYTF.

The rearrangement links TRBV7-9 to TRBJ2-7; tentative D call: TRBD1 (6 bases). The CDR3 runs to 12 residues. Germline V gives CDR1 SEHNR, CDR2 FQNEAQ (reference sequence). The V gene lost 8 bases and the J gene lost 0 bases, with 8 bases spanning the gap. CDR3 in amino acids: CASGTSSYEQYF. DNA for the CDR3: TGTGCCAGCGGGACATCCTCCTACGAGCAGTACTTC.

This chain links TRBV11-2 with TRBJ2-1; 8 nucleotides line up with TRBD1. The CDR3 extends over 15 amino acids. Germline V gene data show CDR1 as SGHAT and CDR2 as FQNNGV. With 4 bases clipped from V and 1 base from J, the junction kept 3 bases outside the gene matches. CDR3 nucleotide sequence: TGTGCCAGCAGCTCAAGACAGGGGTCCTACAATGAGCAGTTCTTC. It yields the protein CASSSRQGSYNEQFF.

Here the CDR3 DNA reads TGTGCCAGCAGTGCCCGACAGGGGATCATACAAGAGACCCAGTACTTC. Protein: CASSARQGIIQETQYF. This chain connects TRBV27 to TRBJ2-5; 8 nucleotides agree with TRBD1. Germline CDR1 MNHEY, CDR2 SMNVEV (reference sequence). The CDR3 loop spans 16 amino acids. Unmatched junction bases numbered 10, after V lost 5 bases and J lost 2 bases.

This chain joins TRBV25-1 and TRBJ2-1, with 9 bases aligning to TRBD2. CDR3 length: 16 amino acids. V lost 0 bases to trimming and J lost 7 bases; unmatched junction nucleotides: 7. In germline, CDR1 is MGHDK, CDR2 SYGVNS. CDR3 DNA sequence: TGTGCCAGCAGTGAATATATGGCGGGGGGGCCGAATGAGCAGTTCTTC. Protein sequence: CASSEYMAGGPNEQFF.

The table lists this clone with a few counts. This sequence joins TRBV30 and TRBJ1-3, with unresolved D. Per the germline V gene, CDR1 is GTSNPN and CDR2 is SVGIG (reference sequence). Trimming removed 6 bases from V and 8 bases from J, with 11 bases in between. The CDR3 covers 11 residues. The DNA of the CDR3 is TGTGCCTGTTCGAACGGGGACACCATATATTTT. This sequence encodes CACSNGDTIYF. The full variable domain, with the rest looked up from reference TRBV30 and TRBJ1-3, is SQTIHQWPATLVQPVGSPLSLECTVEGTSNPNLYWYRQAAGRGLQLLFYSVGIGQISSEVPQNLSASRPQDRQFILSSKKLLLSDSGFYLCACSNGDTIYFGEGSWLTVV.

The J gene is TRBJ2-5, the V gene TRBV2; 7 bases are a match to TRBD1. The CDR3 runs to 13 residues. Germline CDR1 is SNHLY and CDR2 is FYNNEI. Trimming cost V 7 bases and J 5 bases; bases outside gene matches: 7. CDR3 sequence (DNA): TGTGCCAGCATTACACGCAGGGGGGAGACCCAGTACTTC. Protein product: CASITRRGETQYF.

The J gene is TRBJ2-2, the V gene TRBV5-1, with D possibly matching TRBD1 (7 bases). CDR1 is SGHRS, CDR2 YFSETQ, per germline. The CDR3 is made up of 15 amino acids. Trimming took 4 bases from V and 1 from J, leaving 11 bases between them. The CDR3 nucleotides read TGCGCCAGCAGCGGCGGGACAGAGAACACCGGGGAGCTGTTTTTT. Its protein product is CASSGGTENTGELFF.

The V and J genes are TRBV9 and TRBJ2-1; D call uncertain. The V end was cut by 4 bases, the J end by 1 base, with 6 bases between. Germline assignment: CDR1 SGDLS and CDR2 YYNGEE. This CDR3 contains 13 residues. CDR3 nucleotides: TGTGCCAGCAGCCCCACTTCCTACAATGAGCAGTTCTTC. Protein product: CASSPTSYNEQFF.

This clone has only a few counts. V gene TRBV4-3 combines with J gene TRBJ1-5; TRBD1 is a possible D gene (5 bases). The CDR3 contains 18 residues. V lost 1 base and J 0 bases, leaving 16 bases between the germline ends. Germline values: CDR1 LGHNA, CDR2 YSLEER. As DNA, the CDR3 is TGCGCCAGCAGCCAAGGAGTACAAGGGGATTATAGCAATCAGCCCCAGCATTTT. Translated: CASSQGVQGDYSNQPQHF.

The chain is built from TRBV7-9 and TRBJ2-1; possible D gene TRBD1, 6 bases. The CDR3 is 17 amino acids. Trimming shortened V by 3 bases and J by 2 bases, and 17 bases separated the two germline ends. The germline V gene has CDR1 SEHNR and CDR2 FQNEAQ (reference sequence). The CDR3 reads CASSFLGGQPPYNEQFF. In DNA form, the CDR3 reads TGTGCCAGCAGCTTTCTCGGAGGACAGCCGCCCTACAATGAGCAGTTCTTC. Supplemented by reference TRBV7-9 and TRBJ2-1, the full variable domain reads DTGVSQNPRHKITKRGQNVTFRCDPISEHNRLYWYRQTLGQGPEFLTYFQNEAQLEKSRLLSDRFSAERPKGSFSTLEIQRTEQGDSAMYLCASSFLGGQPPYNEQFFGPGTRLTVL.

The chain uses TRBV5-1 and TRBJ1-1, with D hard to call. Germline CDR1 is SGHRS and CDR2 is YFSETQ. Trimming took off 2 bases at V and 5 bases at J, with 10 bases between the two ends. This CDR3 region has 13 residues. The CDR3 region is CASSFRDLTEAFF. The CDR3 DNA is TGCGCCAGCAGCTTTCGGGATCTTACTGAAGCTTTCTTT.

The genes are TRBV14 and TRBJ2-7; the match to TRBD1 covers 7 bases. Germline-derived CDR1 and CDR2 are SGHDN and FVKESK. Unmatched junction bases numbered 10, after V lost 6 bases and J lost 2 bases. The CDR3 totals 15 residues. The CDR3, as DNA: TGTGCCAGCAGTCCCTACTGGGACAGCCCCTACGAGCAGTACTTC. It translates to CASSPYWDSPYEQYF.

The chain's CDR3 is CASSIRRGQTEAFF. CDR3 coding DNA: TGTGCCAGTAGTATAAGGCGGGGTCAGACTGAAGCTTTCTTT. The rearrangement joins TRBV19 to TRBJ1-1; D is unclear. The CDR3 has 14 residues. V dropped 2 bases and J dropped 5 bases, with 12 bases sitting between them. Germline V gene lookup returns CDR1 LNHDA and CDR2 SQIVND (reference sequence).

This clone showed up just a few times. J is TRBJ2-2 and V is TRBV5-1; 10 bases match TRBD1. Germline CDR1 reads SGHRS; CDR2 reads YFSETQ. Trimming cost V 1 base and J 7 bases; bases outside gene matches: 1. The CDR3 has 14 residues. The CDR3 bases are TGCGCCAGCAGCTTGTGGGACAGGGGCGGGGAGCTGTTTTTT. It is translated as CASSLWDRGGELFF.

The V and J genes are TRBV5-1 and TRBJ2-7, with 10 nucleotides matching TRBD2. The end of the DNA is better explained by TRBJ2-5, so the J call may be wrong. Germline CDR1 is SGHRS and CDR2 is YFSETQ. The length of the CDR3 is 15 residues. CDR3 DNA sequence: TGCGCCAGCAGCGAGGACGGGACTAGCGTGGAGACCCAGTACTTC. It translates to CASSEDGTSVETQYF.

The chain links TRBV28 to TRBJ2-1; D possibly corresponds to TRBD2 (7 bases). The germline V gene encodes CDR1 MDHEN and CDR2 SYDVKM. The CDR3 contains 15 residues. The CDR3: CAIKGGVSSYNEQFF. CDR3 DNA: TGTGCTATAAAGGGGGGGGTCAGCTCCTACAATGAGCAGTTCTTC.

The chain combines TRBV19 with TRBJ2-2; TRBD1 aligns across 7 bases. Germline CDR1 reads LNHDA; CDR2 reads SQIVND (reference sequence). V shed 2 bases and J 1 base; nucleotides not matched to a gene: 4. The CDR3 is 16 residues long. CDR3 sequence: CASSISAGGNTGELFF. The CDR3 DNA reads TGTGCCAGTAGTATAAGCGCAGGGGGGAACACCGGGGAGCTGTTTTTT.

V is TRBV19 and J is TRBJ1-1; a weak D match, TRBD1 (6 bases). Per germline, CDR1 LNHDA and CDR2 SQIVND (reference sequence). The V end was cut by 3 bases, the J end by 6 bases, with 14 bases between. CDR3 size: 14 residues. The CDR3 loop is CASSIRTDLPEAFF. In DNA, the CDR3 is TGTGCCAGTAGTATCCGGACAGACCTACCTGAAGCTTTCTTT.

This clone was detected many times. The CDR3 sequence is CASSKTGNGEQYF. CDR3 coding DNA: TGTGCCAGCAGCAAGACGGGGAACGGCGAGCAGTACTTC. The V gene is TRBV7-2, the J gene TRBJ2-7, with TRBD2 as a possible D gene (5 bases). Looked up from germline, CDR1 is SGHTA and CDR2 is FQGNSA. Trimming pared 5 bases from V and 6 bases from J, leaving 14 bases between. This CDR3 has 13 amino acids.

A few counts support this clone. This sequence joins TRBV4-3 and TRBJ2-5, with 7 bases aligning to TRBD1. V lost 4 bases and J lost 9; bases outside the gene matches: 11. The CDR3 has 14 amino acids. The germline V gene has CDR1 LGHNA and CDR2 YSLEER. CDR3 in DNA: TGCGCCAGCAGCCGATCAACTGACCAGGGGGCCCAGTACTTC. This translates into CASSRSTDQGAQYF.

The rearrangement joins TRBV13 to TRBJ2-3, with TRBD1 matching over 10 bases. Germline V gene sequence: CDR1 PRHDT, CDR2 FYEKMQ (reference sequence). The CDR3 runs to 17 residues. J gave up 5 bases and V 4 bases, and 12 bases lay outside the gene matches. CDR3 sequence: CASSSRPGQGREDTQYF. CDR3 bases: TGTGCCAGCAGCTCAAGACCGGGACAGGGGAGGGAAGATACGCAGTATTTT.

The rearrangement joins TRBV11-2 to TRBJ1-5, with 8 bases lining up with TRBD1. Germline V CDR1 and CDR2: SGHAT, FQNNGV. Trimming cost V 4 bases and J 4 bases; bases outside gene matches: 3. The CDR3 totals 14 residues. CDR3 DNA sequence: TGTGCCAGCAGCTCCACAGGGGGGAATCAGCCCCAGCATTTT. Protein product: CASSSTGGNQPQHF.

The V and J genes are TRBV4-2 and TRBJ1-1; TRBD1 is a possible D gene (5 bases). This CDR3 has 15 amino acids. Germline V gives CDR1 LGHNA, CDR2 YNFKEQ. Trimming removed 4 bases at V and 0 bases at J, with 12 bases between. CDR3 loop: CASSRKQELNTEAFF. In nucleotides, the CDR3 is TGTGCCAGCAGCCGCAAACAGGAGTTGAACACTGAAGCTTTCTTT.

This clone showed up just once. V is TRBV28 and J is TRBJ1-4; 8 nucleotides agree with TRBD1. Germline V gene sequence: CDR1 MDHEN, CDR2 SYDVKM. The CDR3 has 15 residues. V trimming: 0 bases; J trimming: 8 bases; junction bases outside the gene matches: 5. Written as DNA, the CDR3 is TGTGCCAGCAGTTTATGGGACAGGGCTCTCGAAAAACTGTTTTTT. It yields the protein CASSLWDRALEKLFF.